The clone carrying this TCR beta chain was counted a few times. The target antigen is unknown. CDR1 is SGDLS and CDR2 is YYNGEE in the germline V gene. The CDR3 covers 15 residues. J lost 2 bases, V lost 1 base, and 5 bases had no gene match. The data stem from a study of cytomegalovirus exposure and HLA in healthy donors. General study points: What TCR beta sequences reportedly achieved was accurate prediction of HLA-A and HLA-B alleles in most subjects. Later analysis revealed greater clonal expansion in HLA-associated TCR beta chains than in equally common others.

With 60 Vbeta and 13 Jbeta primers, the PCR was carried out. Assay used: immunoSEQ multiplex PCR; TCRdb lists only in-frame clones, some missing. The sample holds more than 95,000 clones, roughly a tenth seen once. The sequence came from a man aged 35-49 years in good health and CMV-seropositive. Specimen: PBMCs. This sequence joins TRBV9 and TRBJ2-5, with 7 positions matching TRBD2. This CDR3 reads CASSVYGGRQETQYF. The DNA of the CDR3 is TGTGCCAGCAGCGTATACGGCGGGAGACAAGAGACCCAGTACTTC.